This T cell receptor beta chain stems from a study of CD8+CD57+ T cells in acquired aplastic anemia. It was patients with CD8+CD57+ cell expansion by flow cytometry who were chosen for sequencing. For CDR3 and TCR beta VDJ profiling, genomic DNA was the template used. One entry per CDR3 protein results from TCRdb running MiXCR on the reads. The sample contains hundreds of thousands of distinct CDR3 sequences, approximately 58% of which appear only once. The J segment lost 0 bases and the V segment lost 5 bases, leaving 4 bases of the junction unmatched. Per germline, CDR1 DFQATT and CDR2 SNEGSKA (reference sequence). This CDR3 spans 14 amino acids.

The chain couples TRBV20-1 to TRBJ1-5, with 7 bases aligning to TRBD1. The specimen was sorted CD4+, CD8+, or CD8+CD57+ T cells (not recorded which) from PBMCs. The clonotype originates from a human donor with aplastic anemia. The CDR3 spells CSAVQGNSNQPQHF. In nucleotides, the CDR3 is TGCAGTGCTGTACAGGGGAATAGCAATCAGCCCCAGCATTTT.